One and the same sample provided the 26 T cell receptor beta chains below, sequenced in a study of blood T cell repertoires in COVID-19. Only in-frame clones appear in the TCRdb table, and some are missing; sequencing was by immunoSEQ multiplex PCR. Of around 46,000 clones in the sample, approximately 80% were seen once. Source material: peripheral blood. These receptors were taken from a man aged 35 to 55 with acute or convalescent COVID-19.

This chain links TRBV5-1 with TRBJ2-3; 7 positions agree with TRBD2. The germline CDR1 and CDR2 sequences are SGHRS and YFSETQ. The CDR3 length is 16 residues. The V segment lost 2 bases and the J segment 0 bases; nucleotides outside the gene matches: 6. The CDR3 loop reads CASSLNSGGSTDTQYF. In nucleotides, the CDR3 is TGCGCCAGCAGCTTAAATTCCGGGGGGAGCACAGATACGCAGTATTTT.

The V call is TRBV9, the J call TRBJ1-3; D is unclear. V was clipped by 4 bases and J by 4 bases, with 12 bases between them. CDR3 length: 14 residues. Looked up from germline, CDR1 is SGDLS and CDR2 is YYNGEE. CDR3 amino acids: CASSRDPEGNTIYF. In DNA, the CDR3 is TGTGCCAGCAGCCGGGATCCTGAGGGAAACACCATATATTTT. Combining the CDR3 with reference TRBV9 and TRBJ1-3 gives the whole variable domain DSGVTQTPKHLITATGQRVTLRCSPRSGDLSVYWYQQSLDQGLQFLIQYYNGEERAKGNILERFSAQQFPDLHSELNLSSLELGDSALYFCASSRDPEGNTIYFGEGSWLTVV.

Comment on this clone: The identical CDR3 is also encoded by other nucleotide sequences in the sample. V gene TRBV2 combines with J gene TRBJ2-5, with D perhaps TRBD1 (6 bases). V shed 3 bases and J shed 5 bases, with 7 bases lying between them. The CDR3 length is 12 residues. CDR1 and CDR2 (germline): SNHLY, FYNNEI. Written as DNA, the CDR3 is TGTGCCAGCAGTGACAGGGGTGAGACCCAGTACTTC. Translated: CASSDRGETQYF. Drawing the rest from reference TRBV2 and TRBJ2-5, the complete variable domain is EPEVTQTPSHQVTQMGQEVILRCVPISNHLYFYWYRQILGQKVEFLVSFYNNEISEKSEIFDDQFSVERPDGSNFTLKIRSTKLEDSAMYFCASSDRGETQYFGPGTRLLVL.

The chain joins TRBV2 to TRBJ2-5; perhaps TRBD2 as D (6 bases). Germline V gene lookup returns CDR1 SNHLY and CDR2 FYNNEI. The CDR3 totals 15 residues. The V end lost 4 bases, the J end lost 1 base, and 13 bases lay between the germline ends. In DNA form, the CDR3 reads TGTGCCAGCAGTGGAGGAGGGAAGGGCCAAGAGACCCAGTACTTC. Its translation: CASSGGGKGQETQYF.

The rearrangement uses TRBV11-3 and TRBJ1-1, with 8 positions matching TRBD1. Losses at the gene ends were 5 bases for V and 1 base for J; bases not matched to a gene: 6. Germline V gives CDR1 SGHNT, CDR2 YENEEA. The CDR3 sequence is 15 residues long. The CDR3 region is CASSPRQGTNTEAFF. In DNA form, the CDR3 reads TGTGCCAGCAGCCCACGACAGGGGACGAACACTGAAGCTTTCTTT.

The count of this clone is one. The chain joins TRBV15 to TRBJ1-1; D gene uncertain. Germline CDR1 LNHNV, CDR2 YYDKDF (reference sequence). The CDR3 contains 13 residues. Between the trimmed V and J ends, which lost 10 bases and 0 bases, there was a span of 12 bases. CDR3 in DNA: TGTGCCAGTACACAAAACATGAACACTGAAGCTTTCTTT. Its protein product is CASTQNMNTEAFF.

The gene calls are TRBV19 and TRBJ1-1; TRBD1 matches 7 bases. Germline V lookup: CDR1 LNHDA, CDR2 SQIVND (reference sequence). This CDR3 comprises 14 residues. V dropped 5 bases and J dropped 10; count of bases not matched to a gene: 13. CDR3 in amino acids: CASSRGQDQVGAFF. CDR3 bases: TGTGCCAGTAGTCGCGGACAGGACCAAGTGGGAGCTTTCTTT.

The chain combines TRBV10-3 with TRBJ1-2, with unresolved D. V was cut by 11 bases and J by 1 base, with 14 bases left in between. The CDR3 is made up of 13 amino acids. The V gene's germline CDR1 is ENHRY and CDR2 SYGVKD. The CDR3 is CASGRSRNYGYTF. DNA of the CDR3: TGTGCCTCCGGAAGGAGTCGTAACTATGGCTACACCTTC.

The chain has TRBV6-5 and TRBJ2-3; 8 bases match TRBD1. After removal of 6 bases from V and 6 bases from J, the junction contained 8 bases not matched to a gene. Germline V gene lookup returns CDR1 MNHEY and CDR2 SVGAGI. This CDR3 region has 14 residues. The CDR3 region has the DNA TGTGCCAGCAGAAAGACAGGGGAAGGTGATACGCAGTATTTT. As protein: CASRKTGEGDTQYF.

The V gene is TRBV28, the J gene TRBJ2-7, with D possibly TRBD1 on 5 matching bases. The V gene lost 4 bases and the J gene lost 5 bases, with 9 bases spanning the gap. CDR1 MDHEN and CDR2 SYDVKM come from the germline V gene. The CDR3 length is 12 residues. CDR3: CASSSYRNEQYF. CDR3 DNA sequence: TGTGCCAGCAGTTCCTACAGGAACGAGCAGTACTTC.

The chain employs TRBV28 and TRBJ1-5; D is unclear. Trimming pared 6 bases from V and 4 bases from J, leaving 10 bases between. The CDR3 is 13 amino acids. Germline CDR1 reads MDHEN; CDR2 reads SYDVKM. CDR3: CASSLLPNQPQHF. In nucleotides, the CDR3 is TGTGCCAGCAGCCTCCTACCGAATCAGCCCCAGCATTTT.

The chain carries TRBV7-6 and TRBJ2-3; D is unclear. Germline values: CDR1 SGHVS, CDR2 FNYEAQ. The CDR3 runs to 13 residues. V lost 1 base to trimming and J lost 12 bases, with 14 bases between them. The CDR3 nucleotides are TGTGCCAGCAGCTTAGTCGAAGTTGGCCAACAGTATTTT. Translating it yields CASSLVEVGQQYF. Supplemented by reference TRBV7-6 and TRBJ2-3, the full variable domain reads GAGVSQSPRYKVTKRGQDVALRCDPISGHVSLYWYRQALGQGPEFLTYFNYEAQQDKSGLPNDRFSAERPEGSISTLTIQRTEQRDSAMYRCASSLVEVGQQYFGPGTRLTVL.

The chain carries TRBV4-3 and TRBJ1-1; TRBD1 might be the D (6 bases). The germline V gene has CDR1 LGHNA and CDR2 YSLEER. V lost 3 bases and J 9 bases, leaving 14 bases between the germline ends. The CDR3 spans 13 residues. CDR3 residues: CASSQDRETKAFF. Here the CDR3 DNA reads TGCGCCAGCAGCCAGGACAGAGAAACGAAAGCTTTCTTT.

The rearrangement joins TRBV19 to TRBJ1-1; perhaps TRBD1 as D (6 bases). The V end lost 7 bases, the J end lost 10 bases, and 16 bases lay between the germline ends. Germline CDR1 is LNHDA and CDR2 is SQIVND (reference sequence). This CDR3 comprises 12 residues. In DNA form, the CDR3 reads TGTGCCAGTAAAAACGCGCAGGGGCCAGCTTTCTTT. It translates to CASKNAQGPAFF.

This rearrangement joins TRBV6-5 to TRBJ2-7, with 10 bases fitting TRBD2. The germline V gene has CDR1 MNHEY and CDR2 SVGAGI. This CDR3 contains 13 residues. In DNA, the CDR3 is TGTGCTTCCCTGACTAGCGGGTTCTACGAGCAGTACTTC. This codes for CASLTSGFYEQYF.

Details on this clone: One junction end disagrees with the germline gene, perhaps due to a read error. The DNA of the CDR3 is TGTGCCAGCAGGGAAGGGGTGGTGCAGGGGGCCCATCAGCCCCAGCATTTT. Its translation: CASREGVVQGAHQPQHF. The chain combines TRBV2 with TRBJ1-5, with 8 positions matching TRBD1. Germline-derived CDR1 and CDR2 are SNHLY and FYNNEI. The CDR3 consists of 17 residues.

The J gene is TRBJ2-7, the V gene TRBV24-1, with 10 nucleotides matching TRBD1. This CDR3 has 15 amino acids. The ends lost 3 bases at V and 4 bases at J; junction bases unmatched: 5. Germline CDR1 and CDR2: KGHDR and SFDVKD. The CDR3 sequence is CATSDPRTGGYEQYF. CDR3 bases: TGTGCCACCAGTGATCCACGGACAGGGGGGTACGAGCAGTACTTC.

V usage is TRBV3-1 (or the pseudogene TRBV3-2) and J usage is TRBJ2-2; TRBD1 might be the D (5 bases). CDR1 is LGHDT, CDR2 YNNKEL, per germline (reference sequence). The CDR3 is 15 residues long. V shed 5 bases and J shed 4 bases, with 14 bases lying between them. CDR3 coding DNA: TGTGCCAGCAGCGCCCTTCGGACACTCACCGGGGAGCTGTTTTTT. It codes for CASSALRTLTGELFF.

This clone was seen a handful of times. J is TRBJ1-2 and V is TRBV12-3 or TRBV12-4, with 8 bases identical to TRBD1. CDR3 length: 13 amino acids. V dropped 7 bases and J dropped 8; count of bases not matched to a gene: 9. The CDR3: CASKKRTGYGYTF. The CDR3 region has the DNA TGTGCCAGCAAAAAGCGGACAGGGTACGGCTACACCTTC.

Turning to this clone: Different DNA sequences within this sample yield the same CDR3. This sequence joins TRBV6-6 and TRBJ1-3; perhaps TRBD1 as D (5 bases). The CDR3 is 14 amino acids. The V and J ends lost 4 bases and 0 bases respectively, with 7 bases between them. Germline lookup yields CDR1 MNHNY and CDR2 SVGAGI (reference sequence). CDR3 protein: CASSLQGSGNTIYF. DNA of the CDR3: TGTGCCAGCAGTTTGCAGGGCTCTGGAAACACCATATATTTT.

The rearrangement joins TRBV5-1 to TRBJ1-2, with TRBD1 as a possible D gene (6 bases). V lost 0 bases, J lost 2 bases, and 17 bases lay in between. CDR1 SGHRS and CDR2 YFSETQ come from the germline V gene. CDR3 length: 17 amino acids. This chain's CDR3 is CASSLANTGIVNYGYTF. The CDR3 DNA sequence: TGCGCCAGCAGCTTGGCGAATACAGGGATCGTAAACTATGGCTACACCTTC.

CDR3 protein: CSAYGYSDINYGYTF. The CDR3 DNA sequence: TGCAGCGCCTACGGATATAGCGATATTAACTATGGCTACACCTTC. This chain connects TRBV29-1 to TRBJ1-2; D is uncertain. The CDR3 sequence is 15 residues long. Deletions cut 7 bases from V and 1 base from J, with 19 bases between. Germline assignment: CDR1 SQVTM and CDR2 ANQGSEA.

This chain links TRBV5-1 with TRBJ2-3; D is possibly TRBD1 (5 bases). From germline, CDR1 is SGHRS and CDR2 YFSETQ. The CDR3 loop spans 18 amino acids. V gave up 6 bases and J gave up 2 bases, with 25 bases separating them. The CDR3 loop reads CASIKLTAENLDTDTQYF. DNA for the CDR3: TGCGCCAGCATCAAATTGACAGCAGAAAACCTAGACACAGATACGCAGTATTTT.

CDR3 DNA sequence: TGCGCCAGCACCGGACAGGGCCCCGGGGAGCTGTTTTTT. This encodes CASTGQGPGELFF. The chain couples TRBV5-1 to TRBJ2-2; 8 bases fit TRBD1. CDR3 length equals 13 residues. The V gene end was trimmed by 6 bases and the J gene end by 6 bases; junction bases not matched to a gene: 4. Germline lookup yields CDR1 SGHRS and CDR2 YFSETQ.

The rearrangement joins TRBV7-8 to TRBJ1-4; D is unresolved. V was pared by 2 bases and J by 1 base, with 11 bases between. The CDR3 extends over 16 amino acids. The V gene's germline CDR1 is SGHVS and CDR2 FQNEAQ. The CDR3 DNA sequence: TGTGCCAGCAGCTTAAAACCAACGGGAACTAATGAAAAACTGTTTTTT. Its translation is CASSLKPTGTNEKLFF.

V usage is TRBV5-1 and J usage is TRBJ2-3; D unclear. The CDR3 has 15 amino acids. Trimming pared 3 bases from V and 1 base from J, leaving 12 bases between. The germline CDR1 and CDR2 sequences are SGHRS and YFSETQ. In nucleotides, the CDR3 is TGCGCCAGCAGCTCGCGCGGAGAGGGCACAGATACGCAGTATTTT. Its protein is CASSSRGEGTDTQYF.